The rows below give T cell receptor beta chains drawn from one sample of a study of T-cell memory formation after mild COVID-19. TCRdb analysed the 5' RACE reads with MiXCR anew, one entry per CDR3 protein. The table records fewer than 250,000 distinct CDR3 sequences, 10% to 13% of them present only once. Sequenced sample: PBMCs or a T cell subset sorted from them (not recorded which). The receptors stem from a man between 18 and 35 years old who had mild COVID-19 (a few samples of this study predate the infection). Cell type and time point are not known. Both conserved end residues are part of each CDR3. The D gene is left open where the match is weak. The size entry is marked missing in some rows and otherwise reads once, few, many or a size class.

TRBD1,NA,TRBJ2-3,TRBV12-3/TRBV12-4,TGTGCCAGCAGTTTAGCGGGACAGCACACAGATACGCAGTATTTT,CASSLAGQHTDTQYF
NA,few,TRBJ1-2,TRBV2,TGTGCCAGCAGTGAATCGGCCTATGGCTACACCTTC,CASSESAYGYTF
TRBD2,NA,TRBJ2-5,TRBV7-2,TGTGCCAGCAGCTTAGCTAGACTAGCGGACCAAGAGACCCAGTACTTC,CASSLARLADQETQYF
NA,many,TRBJ2-1,TRBV5-6,TGTGCCAGCAGGCGGACCACCTACAATGAGCAGTTCTTC,CASRRTTYNEQFF
NA,few,TRBJ1-4,TRBV29-1,TGCAGCGTTGAAGAGGGCCTTACTGAAAAACTGTTTTTT,CSVEEGLTEKLFF
NA,few,TRBJ2-2,TRBV11-3,TGTGCCAGCAGCTTAATGGGCCATAACGGGGAGCTGTTTTTT,CASSLMGHNGELFF
NA,once,TRBJ2-6,TRBV12-5,TGTGCTAGTGGGCTTTCCGGGGCCAACGTCCTGACTTTC,CASGLSGANVLTF
NA,NA,TRBJ2-5,TRBV7-2,TGTGCCAGCAGCTTAGAGCTGAGGGGGGTCCAGTACTTC,CASSLELRGVQYF
NA,few,TRBJ1-5,TRBV6-2/TRBV6-3,TGTGCCAGCAGTTACCTGGGCTCTCTGGGGGGCGATCAGCCCCAGCATTTT,CASSYLGSLGGDQPQHF
NA,few,TRBJ2-5,TRBV12-3/TRBV12-4,TGTGCCAGCAGTTTGGCTCTGGACGGGGGAGAGACCCAGTACTTC,CASSLALDGGETQYF
TRBD1,few,TRBJ2-1,TRBV5-1,TGCGCCAGCAGCTTGGAGGGGGCATCATACTACAATGAGCAGTTCTTC,CASSLEGASYYNEQFF
TRBD1,NA,TRBJ1-6,TRBV4-1,TGCGCCAGCAGCCAAGCCGGGACAGGGGGCGCCTATAATTCACCCCTCCACTTT,CASSQAGTGGAYNSPLHF
NA,NA,TRBJ2-3,TRBV14,TGTGCCAGCAGCCAAGATTGGACGGGATCGCAGTATTTT,CASSQDWTGSQYF
NA,few,TRBJ2-7,TRBV2,TGTGCCAGCAGGATGTTGGGAGAAGCGGGCTACGAGCAGTACTTC,CASRMLGEAGYEQYF
NA,NA,TRBJ1-2,TRBV6-6,TGTGCCAGCAGTTCCCAGAGCAGGCGGAATGGCTACACCTTC,CASSSQSRRNGYTF
NA,NA,TRBJ1-1,TRBV9,TGTGCCAGCGCCCGCGCAGGGGTCTCTGAAGCTTTCTTT,CASARAGVSEAFF
NA,NA,TRBJ2-5,TRBV11-3,TGTGCCAGCAGCTTAGGCGTACAGGGAGGAGGGACCCAGTACTTC,CASSLGVQGGGTQYF
NA,NA,TRBJ2-5,TRBV3-1,TGTGCCAGCAGTAACAGGGCCCCGGCCCAGTACTTC,CASSNRAPAQYF
NA,many,TRBJ2-7,TRBV5-1,TGCGCCAGCGGGATGGGACTGGGGGTGAGCTCCTACGAGCAGTACTTC,CASGMGLGVSSYEQYF
NA,many,TRBJ1-6,TRBV7-2,TGTGCCAGCAGCTTAGGGGGAAGCAGGGCGAATTCACCCCTCCACTTT,CASSLGGSRANSPLHF
TRBD2,few,TRBJ2-3,TRBV27,TGTGCCAGCAGTTTCGGGGCCCGTCCGGGGGGGCGAAATACGCAGTATTTT,CASSFGARPGGRNTQYF
NA,NA,TRBJ2-7,TRBV6-5,TGTGCCAGCAGTTACTCCGGGGCCTACGAGCAGTACTTC,CASSYSGAYEQYF
NA,many,TRBJ2-1,TRBV12-3/TRBV12-4,TGTGCCAGCAGTCTTCGACAGGTCAATGAGCAGTTCTTC,CASSLRQVNEQFF
TRBD1,many,TRBJ2-1,TRBV28,TGTGCCAGCAGTTCGACCGGGACAGGGTTTTATGAGCAGTTCTTC,CASSSTGTGFYEQFF
TRBD2,NA,TRBJ2-3,TRBV20-1,TGCAGTGCCGAACTAGCGGAACTGAGGAGCACAGATACGCAGTATTTT,CSAELAELRSTDTQYF
NA,few,TRBJ1-2,TRBV15,TGTGCCACCAGCAGAGATCCGGGGACCTATGGCTACACCTTC,CATSRDPGTYGYTF
NA,many,TRBJ1-4,TRBV29-1,TGCAGCGCAAATGTCGGCGGCCGTAATGAAAAACTGTTTTTT,CSANVGGRNEKLFF
NA,NA,TRBJ1-3,TRBV7-2,TGTGCCAGCAGCGCAGCCCTTGGAAACACCATATATTTT,CASSAALGNTIYF
NA,few,TRBJ1-4,TRBV6-5,TGTGCCAGCGGATTCTCCGGGTCAACTAATGAAAAACTGTTTTTT,CASGFSGSTNEKLFF
NA,NA,TRBJ2-2,TRBV4-1,TGCGCCAGCGAGGACACCGGGGAGCTGTTTTTT,CASEDTGELFF
NA,few,TRBJ2-5,TRBV6-6,TGTGCCAGCACCACAGGGTGGGAAGAGACCCAGTACTTC,CASTTGWEETQYF
TRBD1,NA,TRBJ2-7,TRBV6-6,TGTGCCAGCACAGGGACAGCCTCCTACGAGCAGTACTTC,CASTGTASYEQYF
NA,many,TRBJ1-4,TRBV6-5,TGTGCCTCGCGGTTGGGGAGGCGTGAAAAACTGTTTTTT,CASRLGRREKLFF
NA,many,TRBJ2-2,TRBV5-1,TGCGCCAGCAGCTTGGAGACTAGCGGGGAGCTGTTTTTT,CASSLETSGELFF
NA,NA,TRBJ2-5,TRBV2,TGTGCCAGCAAATCACCTGCGGGGCTGGAGACCCAGTACTTC,CASKSPAGLETQYF
TRBD2,many,TRBJ2-5,TRBV6-5,TGTGCCAGCAGTTACTCGAGCGGGATCCAAGAGACCCAGTACTTC,CASSYSSGIQETQYF
NA,NA,TRBJ2-3,TRBV7-2,TGTGCCAGCAGCCCAGGGATCACAGATACGCAGTATTTT,CASSPGITDTQYF
NA,few,TRBJ1-2,TRBV6-6,TGTGCCAGCAGCCGAATGGGCGGCTACACCTTC,CASSRMGGYTF
NA,NA,TRBJ1-1,TRBV5-1,TGCGCCAGCAGCGTACAGGGTCCTACTGAAGCTTTCTTT,CASSVQGPTEAFF
NA,many,TRBJ2-3,TRBV12-3/TRBV12-4,TGTGCCAGCAGCTTTCTCGCAGATACGCAGTATTTT,CASSFLADTQYF
NA,few,TRBJ1-6,TRBV6-6,TGTGCCAGCATGTATCGGGGGGATTCACCCCTCCACTTT,CASMYRGDSPLHF
NA,NA,TRBJ2-7,TRBV3-1,TGTGCCAGCAGCCTGCAAGGGACCTCACACGAGCAGTACTTC,CASSLQGTSHEQYF
NA,many,TRBJ1-1,TRBV5-1,TGCGCCAGCAGCTTATTCGGGGGCACTGAAGCTTTCTTT,CASSLFGGTEAFF
TRBD2,NA,TRBJ2-3,TRBV7-2,TGTGCCAGCAGCTTTGGACTAGCATTCACAGATACGCAGTATTTT,CASSFGLAFTDTQYF
NA,few,TRBJ1-1,TRBV29-1,TGCAGCGTTTCCCAGCGATCGAGTACTGAAGCTTTCTTT,CSVSQRSSTEAFF
NA,few,TRBJ1-1,TRBV5-1,TGCGCCAGCAGTTCAACGTCCCAAGGGGGAACTGAAGCTTTCTTT,CASSSTSQGGTEAFF
TRBD2,NA,TRBJ2-7,TRBV7-2,TGTGCCAGCAGCTTGACTAGCGGGCACGAGCAGTACTTC,CASSLTSGHEQYF
TRBD1,few,TRBJ1-1,TRBV18,TGTGCCAGCTCACCAACGACAGGGTTAGGCACTGAAGCTTTCTTT,CASSPTTGLGTEAFF
NA,few,TRBJ2-5,TRBV18,TGTGCCAGCTCACGCTCAGGAGGGCAGGGAGAGACCCAGTACTTC,CASSRSGGQGETQYF
TRBD1,few,TRBJ2-1,TRBV15,TGTGCCACCAGCAGTCCGGACAGGGGACTCAATGAGCAGTTCTTC,CATSSPDRGLNEQFF
NA,NA,TRBJ2-5,TRBV6-2/TRBV6-3,TGTGCCAGCAAGCAGCAAGAGACCCAGTACTTC,CASKQQETQYF
TRBD1,NA,TRBJ1-2,TRBV7-2,TGTGCCAGCAGCTACCGGACAGGGAGGAATGGCTACACCTTC,CASSYRTGRNGYTF
NA,few,TRBJ2-7,TRBV30,TGTGCCTGGAGTGTCGGAGTAGCGAACGAGCAGTACTTC,CAWSVGVANEQYF
NA,few,TRBJ1-1,TRBV20-1,TGCAGTGCTAAGGAGGATCTGAACACTGAAGCTTTCTTT,CSAKEDLNTEAFF
NA,few,TRBJ2-1,TRBV14,TGTGCCAGCAGCCTTACTAGCAATGAGCAGTTCTTC,CASSLTSNEQFF
TRBD1,few,TRBJ1-3,TRBV5-1,TGCGCCAGCAGCGGACAGGGCTTGGGGCAAGGAAACACCATATATTTT,CASSGQGLGQGNTIYF
NA,few,TRBJ1-6,TRBV9,TGTGCCAGCAGCGGCTACGGCATTTCACCCCTCCACTTT,CASSGYGISPLHF
NA,NA,TRBJ2-1,TRBV7-2,TGTGCCAGCAGCTCCGCACTCGACGGTGAGCAGTTCTTC,CASSSALDGEQFF
NA,NA,TRBJ1-2,TRBV6-2/TRBV6-3,TGTGCCAGCAGGATGGACACCGCTAACTATGGCTACACCTTC,CASRMDTANYGYTF